This TCR beta chain was found in a study of blood T cells in healthy people across ages (dated by TCRdb to 2014 to 2015). With respect to the entire study: Template switching captured roughly one uniquely barcoded TCR beta cDNA molecule per two T cells in model experiments. Donors were grouped into four age groups: young (average about 15 years), middle-aged (over 35), aged (over 55) and long-lived (around 82). To avoid experimental bias, donors of different ages were distributed randomly across sequencing lanes. The study measured age-related changes in TCR beta repertoire diversity using deep sequencing normalized with unique cDNA molecular identifiers. Two additional independent replicas of 1 million unique cDNA reads from the same blood draw were analyzed for two donors (one aged 18 to 30 and one aged 80 or older). Summary of the overall study and its limitations: The percentage of naive T cells measured by flow cytometry correlated strongly with observed TCR beta diversity. Total diversity estimates from one million sequenced T cells were considered lower bounds and underestimates. The long-lived group showed more naive CD4+ T cells, fewer expanded clones and increased TCR diversity than the aged group, suggesting age selection. Bulk unsorted PBMC profiling prevented conclusive comparison of naive and antigen-experienced compartments. The CMV infection status of donors was not known, potentially confounding age-related changes in expanded clonotypes. As age increased, observed TCR beta diversity per million T cells dropped in a roughly linear way, and a significant reduction was already evident by age about 40.

The roughly 38 donors, aged 6 to 90 years, were systemically healthy Caucasian individuals from Russia. Each donor gave about 10 milliliters of peripheral blood, drawn into EDTA-treated Vacutainer tubes. Ficoll-Paque density-gradient centrifugation was used to isolate PBMCs, with at least 6 million obtained per sample. Trizol reagent was used to extract total RNA from the PBMCs, yielding at least 5 micrograms per sample. For every donor, flow cytometry on a PBMC aliquot measured the percentage of naive CD45RAhigh/CD27high T cells. Details on this clonotype: This receptor's antigen is unknown. Base qualities are not at hand, and no much larger clone is one base apart.

The library was made by 5' RACE. Data came from an Illumina HiSeq 2500. A second roughly 7 to 11 cycle PCR used a sample-barcoded 5' primer and a J-beta primer mix. A unique molecular identifier was introduced onto each TCR beta cDNA molecule by a template-switch 5' adaptor carrying 12 random nucleotides. At least 2.5 million CDR3-containing paired-end reads were obtained from each sample. First-strand cDNA synthesis was performed from all RNA using the Mint cDNA synthesis kit, with priming by a TRBC-specific oligonucleotide. After uracil-DNA glycosylase treatment, a first 18-cycle PCR used universal primers M1SS and BC2_uni_R on all cDNA. Per the authors' processing: Each sample was normalized by randomly selecting 1 million high-quality reads, each carrying a distinct molecular identifier. Reads sharing molecular identifiers were discarded rather than binned into consensus sequences. MiTCR, run with a Q25 quality threshold and the strictest error-elimination algorithm, handled CDR3 identification, clonotype clustering and error correction. A nonparametric unseen species model with Euler transformation was used to estimate lower-bound total TCR beta diversity. Using fastp trimming at Q25 and MiXCR clonotype assembly, TCRdb reanalyzed the public sequencing data and kept in-frame beta chains. When rows share a CDR3 protein, they turn into one entry using the most common DNA and genes. In this record, the V and J calls reflect TCRdb's handling and not the investigators' own analysis. The sample table lists roughly 680,000 distinct CDR3 sequences, approximately 52% of them with a count of one. The ten largest clones represent roughly 14% of the sample.

The sequence derives from a woman at least 80 years old in good health. Sequencing was performed on blood.

The DNA reads as follows: TGTGCCAGCGATGATACAGTCTACGAGCAGTACTTC. Protein translation: CASDDTVYEQYF. The sequence links TRBV27 to TRBJ2-7, with the D gene not confidently named. The CDR3 spans 12 residues, from the cysteine through the phenylalanine. The retained sequence is limited to the CDR3, 36 bases, with the frame set at the first base. The V and J ends are trimmed by 8 bases and 3 bases, leaving 11 bases between them. CDR1 and CDR2 are read off the germline V gene (reference sequence) as MNHEY and SMNVEV.